This TCR beta chain was identified in a study of PD-L1 blockade in urothelial cancer. On the study more broadly: At some point between 2013 and 2014 therapy began: atezolizumab 1,200 mg intravenously every 3 weeks. Study-wide points: For durable-benefit patients, tumor-associated blood clones expanded more at 3 weeks.

Time point here: pretreatment peripheral blood. Patients' urothelial carcinoma was locally advanced or metastatic. Notes on this clone: The antigen is not known.

Only in-frame clones appear in the TCRdb table, and some are missing; sequencing was by immunoSEQ multiplex PCR. The data contain around 130,000 clones, 65% to 85% of them singletons. The sample in question was PBMCs, obtained around atezolizumab (anti-PD-L1) treatment. The receptor comes from a middle-aged man with urothelial cancer.

The chain's CDR3 is CASSLAIRAPAGANVLTF. Here the CDR3 DNA reads TGTGCCAGCAGCTTGGCTATCAGGGCACCGGCTGGGGCCAACGTCCTGACTTTC. The V and J genes are TRBV5-4 and TRBJ2-6; D perhaps matches TRBD1 (5 bases). The germline V gene encodes CDR1 SGHNT and CDR2 YYREEE (reference sequence). The ends were cut back, 0 bases at V and 2 bases at J, with 15 bases in the middle. The CDR3 consists of 18 residues.